This T cell receptor (beta chain) was profiled in a study of cytomegalovirus exposure and HLA in healthy donors. The count of this clone is one. Per germline, CDR1 SNHLY and CDR2 FYNNEI. V was clipped by 1 base and J by 5 bases, with 14 bases between them. The CDR3 runs to 15 residues. The PCR ran on 60 Vbeta and 13 Jbeta primers. Clones were sequenced by immunoSEQ multiplex PCR, and TCRdb holds only the in-frame ones, with some missing. Of some 150,000 clones detected, 80% appear once; the ten largest clones hold roughly 2%. Sequencing was carried out using PBMCs. This receptor was obtained from a young man in good health and CMV-seronegative. The chain recombines TRBV2 with TRBJ2-5; D perhaps matches TRBD2 (6 bases). CDR3 region: CASSEEQVGRETQYF. In nucleotides, the CDR3 is TGTGCCAGCAGTGAAGAGCAGGTGGGGAGGGAGACCCAGTACTTC.